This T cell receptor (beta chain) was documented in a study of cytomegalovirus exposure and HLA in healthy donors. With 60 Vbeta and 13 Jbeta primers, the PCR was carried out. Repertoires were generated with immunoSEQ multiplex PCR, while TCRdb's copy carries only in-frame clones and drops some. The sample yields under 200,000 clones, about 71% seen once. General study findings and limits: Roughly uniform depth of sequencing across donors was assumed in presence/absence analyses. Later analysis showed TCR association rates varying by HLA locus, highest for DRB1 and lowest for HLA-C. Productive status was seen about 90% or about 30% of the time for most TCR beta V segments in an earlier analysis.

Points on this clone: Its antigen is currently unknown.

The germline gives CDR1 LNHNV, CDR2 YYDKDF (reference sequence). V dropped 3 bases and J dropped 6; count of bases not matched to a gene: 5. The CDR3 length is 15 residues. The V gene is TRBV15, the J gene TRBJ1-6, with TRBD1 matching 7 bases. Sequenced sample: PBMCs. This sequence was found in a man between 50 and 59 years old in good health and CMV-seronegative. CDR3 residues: CATSRPGGINSPLHF. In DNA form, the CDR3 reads TGTGCCACCAGCAGGCCAGGGGGGATTAATTCACCCCTCCACTTT.